This TCR beta chain was recovered during a study of blood T cell repertoires in COVID-19. This CDR3 has 15 amino acids. Germline values: CDR1 LGHDT, CDR2 YNNKEL (reference sequence). The V gene lost 2 bases and the J gene lost 8 bases, with 16 bases spanning the gap. The protocol was immunoSEQ multiplex PCR, while the TCRdb copy is restricted to in-frame clones and leaves out a portion. The data show about 200,000 clones, more than 85% seen once. The sample comprised peripheral blood. This receptor was taken from a man in his sixties with acute or convalescent COVID-19. The chain carries TRBV3-1 (or the pseudogene TRBV3-2) and TRBJ1-3; tentative D call: TRBD1 (5 bases). CDR3 region: CASSQLIFGGDTIYF. CDR3 sequence (DNA): TGTGCCAGCAGCCAATTAATTTTCGGGGGGGACACCATATATTTT.